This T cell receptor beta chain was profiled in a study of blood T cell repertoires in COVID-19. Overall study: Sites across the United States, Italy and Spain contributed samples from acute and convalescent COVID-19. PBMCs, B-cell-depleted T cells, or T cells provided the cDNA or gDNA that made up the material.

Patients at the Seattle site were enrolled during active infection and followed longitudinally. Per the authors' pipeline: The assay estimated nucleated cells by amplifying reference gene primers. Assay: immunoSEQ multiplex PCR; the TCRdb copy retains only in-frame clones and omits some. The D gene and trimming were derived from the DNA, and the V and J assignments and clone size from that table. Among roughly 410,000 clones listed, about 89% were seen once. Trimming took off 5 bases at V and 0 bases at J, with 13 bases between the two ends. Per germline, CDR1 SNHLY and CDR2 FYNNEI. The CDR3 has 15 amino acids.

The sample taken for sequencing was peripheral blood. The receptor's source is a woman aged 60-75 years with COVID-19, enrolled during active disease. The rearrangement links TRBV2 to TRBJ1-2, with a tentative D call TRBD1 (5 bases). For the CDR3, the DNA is TGTGCCAGCAGTCGGTATGACAGAACTAACTATGGCTACACCTTC. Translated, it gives CASSRYDRTNYGYTF.